This TCR beta chain stems from a study of T cells after yellow fever vaccination. Study results and caveats: Subsequent booster samples again held most clones from primary vaccination (approximately 95% CD4, about 90% CD8). It was a small share of clonotypes that appeared in both CD4 and CD8 compartments. There was a possibility that FACS-sorted repertoires contained abundant clonotypes contaminating from the bulk population.

Per germline, CDR1 SGHRS and CDR2 YFSETQ. Unmatched junction bases numbered 2, after V lost 3 bases and J lost 6 bases. The CDR3 covers 14 residues. Researchers made TCR cDNA using 5'RACE template switching, and this step added a universal primer site and UMIs. TCRdb itself ran the 5' RACE reads through MiXCR, one entry per CDR3 protein. The data hold around 550,000 distinct CDR3 sequences, with under 25% observed a single time. As regards this clonotype: Its antigen is still unknown.

The sequence came from a man aged 30 to 45 who received the YFV17D yellow fever vaccine. Sequenced material: PBMCs, taken 15 days after the yellow fever booster vaccination. The V call is TRBV5-1, the J call TRBJ2-3, with 12 bases that match TRBD2. CDR3 coding DNA: TGCGCCAGCAGCTGGACTAGCGGGATGGATACGCAGTATTTT. This gives the protein CASSWTSGMDTQYF.